Listed below are T cell receptor beta chains from one sample, sequenced in a study of T cells after yellow fever vaccination. MiXCR was run by TCRdb on the 5' RACE reads, yielding one entry per CDR3 protein. Here the sample spans 250,000 or so distinct CDR3 sequences, more than 3.5% being singletons. Here the sequenced sample was PBMCs, taken 15 days after the yellow fever booster vaccination. Source of these receptors: a man younger than 35 who received the YFV17D yellow fever vaccine. The CDR3 runs from the conserved cysteine through the conserved F or W. A D gene is named only where the DNA matches it firmly. For some rows the clone size is stated as once, few or many, or as a class when expanded; others skip it.

clone size,V gene,D gene,J gene,CDR3 DNA,CDR3 protein
.,TRBV20-1,.,TRBJ2-3,TGCAGTGCTCCACCGGGGAGCACAGATACGCAGTATTTT,CSAPPGSTDTQYF
many,TRBV6-5,TRBD2,TRBJ2-3,TGTGCCAGCAGTCCAATCGGGACTAGCGGGGCCACTTTATATTTTACAGATACGCAGTATTTT,CASSPIGTSGATLYFTDTQYF
many,TRBV6-5,.,TRBJ1-5,TGTGCCAGCAGTTACGGGCCTAGTCAGCCCCAGCATTTT,CASSYGPSQPQHF
.,TRBV19,TRBD1,TRBJ1-5,TGTGCCAGTAGTACGACAGGGGGCGAGCAGCCCCAGCATTTT,CASSTTGGEQPQHF
many,TRBV20-1,TRBD2,TRBJ2-3,TGCAGTGCTAGAGATCCTGAGCGGGAGAGCACAGATACGCAGTATTTT,CSARDPERESTDTQYF
many,TRBV4-1,.,TRBJ2-3,TGCGCCAGCAGCCAAGAAGGGAACGAAGCTCCTTTTTCTGATACGCAGTATTTT,CASSQEGNEAPFSDTQYF
many,TRBV6-6,.,TRBJ1-3,TGTGCCAGCAGTAGGGTGTATGACAGCTCTGGAAACACCATATATTTT,CASSRVYDSSGNTIYF
many,TRBV9,.,TRBJ2-1,TGTGCCAGCAGCGTAGGAATAGGGGCAGTCAATGAGCAGTTCTTC,CASSVGIGAVNEQFF
many,TRBV12-3/TRBV12-4,.,TRBJ2-3,TGTGCCAGCAGTCCGGGGTATGAGGCAGATACGCAGTATTTT,CASSPGYEADTQYF
many,TRBV10-3,TRBD1,TRBJ1-1,TGTGCCATCAGTGACCGGGACAGGGCGGAGGCTTTCTTT,CAISDRDRAEAFF
many,TRBV7-9,TRBD1,TRBJ2-4,TGTGCCAGCAGCCCACACCCGAAATCCGGGACAGGAGATGCCAAAAACATTCAGTACTTC,CASSPHPKSGTGDAKNIQYF
many,TRBV20-1,TRBD1,TRBJ1-2,TGCAGTGCTAGTCCCCAGGGGGCCATTGTAACTATTAGCTACACCTTC,CSASPQGAIVTISYTF
many,TRBV5-1,.,TRBJ2-1,TGCGCCAGCAGCTTGGTAGGGTTAGGCTCCTACAATGAGCAGTTCTTC,CASSLVGLGSYNEQFF
many,TRBV6-1,.,TRBJ1-1,TGTGCCAGCAGTGAAGCCAGGCGTCCAAAAGCTTTCTTT,CASSEARRPKAFF
.,TRBV23-1,.,TRBJ2-3,TGCGCCAGCAGTCAATCGAAGGGGAAGGGCACAGATACGCAGTATTTT,CASSQSKGKGTDTQYF
many,TRBV7-2,TRBD1,TRBJ1-2,TGTGCCAGCAGCTGGCCGCCGGGACAGGGCCGCGGCTACACCTTC,CASSWPPGQGRGYTF
many,TRBV7-9,.,TRBJ2-1,TGTGCCGGAAACAACAATGAGCAGTTCTTC,CAGNNNEQFF
many,TRBV7-8,TRBD2,TRBJ2-5,TGTGCCAGCAGCTCAGCGGGGGGCCAGGGGGTGTTAGAGACCCAGTACTTC,CASSSAGGQGVLETQYF
many,TRBV29-1,.,TRBJ1-4,TGCAGCGTTGTGACGGAGACCCAGGAAAAACTGTTTTTT,CSVVTETQEKLFF
many,TRBV4-1,.,TRBJ1-2,TGCGCCAGCAGCCAAGACTTGGGATTTGCTAACTATGGCTACACCTTC,CASSQDLGFANYGYTF
many,TRBV6-6,TRBD1,TRBJ1-2,TGTGCCAGTACGTCCGGGACAGAGATCTATGGCTACACCTTC,CASTSGTEIYGYTF
many,TRBV7-2,.,TRBJ1-1,TGTGCCAGCAGCTTCCGGACTTGGGCTGAAGCTTTCTTT,CASSFRTWAEAFF
many,TRBV5-1,TRBD1,TRBJ2-4,TGCGCCAGCAGCTTGCAGGGGGCTGTTCAGTACTTC,CASSLQGAVQYF
.,TRBV6-2/TRBV6-3,.,TRBJ2-1,TGTGCCACTAAGGGGTGGGGACGCTCCTACAATGAGCAGTTCTTC,CATKGWGRSYNEQFF
few,TRBV2,.,TRBJ2-5,TGTGCCAGCAGTCGGGACGCATGGGGCGGAGAGACCCAGTACTTC,CASSRDAWGGETQYF
many,TRBV7-2,TRBD2,TRBJ2-1,TGTGCCAGCAGCTTAGGTAGCGGGGGAAGAGGCGATGAGCAGTTCTTC,CASSLGSGGRGDEQFF
many,TRBV10-3,TRBD1,TRBJ2-5,TGTGCCATCAGCCAGACAGGGGGAGGGCAAGAGACCCAGTACTTC,CAISQTGGGQETQYF
many,TRBV7-2,.,TRBJ2-5,TGTGCCAGCAGCTCGACCCTGGGGCGCGGGGAGACCCAGTACTTC,CASSSTLGRGETQYF
many,TRBV15,.,TRBJ1-3,TGTGCCACCAGCAGAGATCTTGAAAACACCATATATTTT,CATSRDLENTIYF
many,TRBV7-7,TRBD1,TRBJ2-3,TGTGCCAGTAGTAAGACAGGGCGCACGGATACGCAGTATTTT,CASSKTGRTDTQYF
many,TRBV7-3,.,TRBJ2-1,TGTGCCAGCAGCTGGGGTGGGCGTCACCCCCGCGGTGAGCAGTTCTTC,CASSWGGRHPRGEQFF
many,TRBV7-2,.,TRBJ2-5,TGTGCCAGCACCCCCCGCTCAGGGCGGGAGACCCAGTACTTC,CASTPRSGRETQYF
many,TRBV6-2/TRBV6-3,.,TRBJ2-1,TGTGCCAGCACCACTGTGGGTCCCTACAATGAGCAGTTCTTC,CASTTVGPYNEQFF
many,TRBV5-4,TRBD1,TRBJ1-4,TGTGCCAGCAGCCTACAGGGGGCGATTGAAAAACTGTTTTTT,CASSLQGAIEKLFF
many,TRBV10-3,TRBD1,TRBJ2-7,TGTGCCATCAGCTCAGGGGGCGATTACGAGCAGTACTTC,CAISSGGDYEQYF
many,TRBV7-2,.,TRBJ2-7,TGTGCCAGCAGCTTAGCTGACAGGTACGAGCAGTACTTC,CASSLADRYEQYF
many,TRBV7-2,.,TRBJ2-5,TGTGCCAGCAGCTTAAGATCACTGGAGTTCGGGGCCCAGTACTTC,CASSLRSLEFGAQYF
many,TRBV5-1,.,TRBJ2-7,TGCGCCAGCAGTCCTAGTAACTGGGGCCCCTACGAGCAGTACTTC,CASSPSNWGPYEQYF
many,TRBV5-1,TRBD1,TRBJ2-6,TGCGCCAGCAGCTTGGAATGGACAGGGATGGGCGTCCTGACTTTC,CASSLEWTGMGVLTF
.,TRBV12-5,.,TRBJ2-6,TGTGCTAGTGGTTTGTCTGCAGGGACGTCCGGGGCCAACGTCCTGACTTTC,CASGLSAGTSGANVLTF
many,TRBV6-5,.,TRBJ1-6,TGTGCCAGCAGTTACTCCGGGGTCGGTGGCCCTTCACCCCTCCACTTT,CASSYSGVGGPSPLHF
many,TRBV5-4,TRBD2,TRBJ2-1,TGTGCCAGCAGCCTCCGGTCTAGCGGGGGGGGAAATGAGCAGTTCTTC,CASSLRSSGGGNEQFF
many,TRBV5-4,.,TRBJ2-2,TGTGCCAGCAGCTTGACGGCCACCGGGGAGCTGTTTTTT,CASSLTATGELFF
many,TRBV10-3,TRBD1,TRBJ2-7,TGTGCCACCAAGACAGGGGAGACCTACGAGCAGTACTTC,CATKTGETYEQYF
many,TRBV12-3/TRBV12-4,TRBD2,TRBJ2-1,TGTGCCAGCCTTTCTAGCGGGGGGGCTCTTGAGCAGTTCTTC,CASLSSGGALEQFF
many,TRBV5-1,TRBD2,TRBJ2-3,TGCGCCAGCAGCTTGGTAGCGGGGGTTCCCACAGATACGCAGTATTTT,CASSLVAGVPTDTQYF
few,TRBV19,.,TRBJ2-5,TGTGCCAGTAGAGACGTCGGCGAAGAGACCCAGTACTTC,CASRDVGEETQYF
many,TRBV4-2,.,TRBJ1-6,TGTGCCAGCGGATGGACCGACTTGAATTCACCCCTCCACTTT,CASGWTDLNSPLHF
many,TRBV6-5,.,TRBJ2-1,TGTGCCAGCACTGGAGGGGGAGGATTGATCTACAATGAGCAGTTCTTC,CASTGGGGLIYNEQFF
many,TRBV7-3,.,TRBJ2-6,TGTGCCAGCAGCCCACAGGGGGGGTTCGGGGCCAACGTCCTGACTTTC,CASSPQGGFGANVLTF
few,TRBV7-9,.,TRBJ2-7,TGTGCCAGCAGCTTTATGACAGCGACCTACGAGCAGTACTTC,CASSFMTATYEQYF
many,TRBV4-3,.,TRBJ1-5,TGCGCCAGCAGCCAAGCCTCGGGCCACAATCAGCCCCAGCATTTT,CASSQASGHNQPQHF
.,TRBV5-4,.,TRBJ1-6,TGTGCCAGCAGCTTGGACCTTCCAGGAGGGAATTCACCCCTCCACTTT,CASSLDLPGGNSPLHF
many,TRBV12-3/TRBV12-4,TRBD1,TRBJ2-5,TGTGCCAGCAATTTAGGACAGGGGCACCAAGAGACCCAGTACTTC,CASNLGQGHQETQYF
many,TRBV7-2,TRBD2,TRBJ2-1,TGTGCCAGCAGCCCCTCATTAGCGGGGGGACGGAATGAGCAGTTCTTC,CASSPSLAGGRNEQFF
many,TRBV4-1,TRBD2,TRBJ2-1,TGCGCCAGCACGCCGATAGCGGGTTACAATGAGCAGTTCTTC,CASTPIAGYNEQFF